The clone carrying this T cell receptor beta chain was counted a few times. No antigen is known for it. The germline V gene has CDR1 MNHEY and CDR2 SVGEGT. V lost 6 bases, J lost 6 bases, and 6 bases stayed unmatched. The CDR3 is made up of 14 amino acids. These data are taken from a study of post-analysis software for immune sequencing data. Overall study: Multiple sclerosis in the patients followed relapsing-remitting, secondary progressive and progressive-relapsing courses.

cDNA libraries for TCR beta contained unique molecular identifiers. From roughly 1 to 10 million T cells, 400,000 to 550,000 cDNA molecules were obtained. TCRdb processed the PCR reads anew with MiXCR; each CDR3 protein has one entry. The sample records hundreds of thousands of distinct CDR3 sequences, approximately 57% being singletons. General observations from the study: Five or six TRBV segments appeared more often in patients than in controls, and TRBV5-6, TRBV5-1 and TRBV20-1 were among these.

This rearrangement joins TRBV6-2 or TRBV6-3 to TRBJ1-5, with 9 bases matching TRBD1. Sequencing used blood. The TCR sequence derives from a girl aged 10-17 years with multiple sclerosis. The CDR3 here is CASSQGQGGQPQHF. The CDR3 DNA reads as TGTGCCAGCAGCCAGGGACAGGGTGGTCAGCCCCAGCATTTT.